Shown below are 12 T cell receptor beta chains from a single sample sequenced in a study of T cells in Graves' hyperthyroidism and ophthalmopathy. The TCR beta CDR3 regions underwent amplification using RNA transcripts as the source. In the first-round RT-PCR of the TCR CDR3, the HTBI primer set was used. TCRdb processed the multiplex PCR reads anew with MiXCR; each CDR3 protein has one entry. The sample lists about 350,000 distinct CDR3 sequences; roughly 14% were seen once. The sequencing input was blood. The receptors were gathered from a woman aged 25 to 45 with Graves' hyperthyroidism.

This clonotype was seen ten or more times. The gene calls are TRBV14 and TRBJ1-2; 7 nucleotides agree with TRBD1. The CDR3 covers 13 residues. The V and J ends lost 2 bases and 7 bases, in that order; junction bases with no gene match: 4. Germline loops: CDR1 SGHDN, CDR2 FVKESK. CDR3 nucleotide sequence: TGTGCCAGCAGCCAAACAACAGGGGCTGGCTACACCTTC. It codes for CASSQTTGAGYTF.

This clonotype was recorded at least ten times. The J gene is TRBJ2-3, the V gene TRBV11-1, with 7 bases fitting TRBD1. This CDR3 is built from 18 residues. The V gene end was trimmed by 5 bases and the J gene end by 2 bases; junction bases not matched to a gene: 16. Germline CDR1 is SGHAT and CDR2 is FQDESV (reference sequence). The CDR3 nucleotides are TGTGCCAGCAGCCTAACAACAAGGGGGCGCGTTGACACAGATACGCAGTATTTT. Protein: CASSLTTRGRVDTDTQYF.

This clonotype came up many times. DNA for the CDR3: TGTGCCAGCAGCTCCGGGCCTCAAGAGACCCAGTACTTC. Residues: CASSSGPQETQYF. The chain links TRBV12-3 or TRBV12-4 to TRBJ2-5, with D unclear. Trimming took off 6 bases at V and 2 bases at J, with 10 bases between the two ends. This CDR3 region has 13 residues.

This clonotype was observed many times. V gene TRBV12-3 or TRBV12-4 combines with J gene TRBJ1-5; D is unclear. Between the trimmed V and J ends, which lost 6 bases and 3 bases, there was a span of 12 bases. The CDR3 loop spans 14 amino acids. CDR3 protein: CASREMDFNQPQHF. The CDR3 DNA follows: TGTGCCAGCAGGGAGATGGATTTCAATCAGCCCCAGCATTTT.

This sequence joins TRBV5-4 and TRBJ2-7, with D tentatively TRBD2 (6 bases). V was pared by 3 bases and J by 7 bases, with 14 bases between. There are 13 residues in the CDR3. Looked up from germline, CDR1 is SGHNT and CDR2 is YYREEE (reference sequence). CDR3 loop: CASSWGTPGEQYF. CDR3 nucleotide sequence: TGTGCCAGCAGCTGGGGGACTCCGGGGGAGCAGTACTTC.

This clonotype was detected many times. The rearrangement joins TRBV20-1 to TRBJ1-5; D gene unclear. V was clipped by 4 bases and J by 4 bases, with 11 bases between them. The CDR3 consists of 13 residues. CDR1 DFQATT and CDR2 SNEGSKA come from the germline V gene (reference sequence). The CDR3 protein is CSAMRSGNQPQHF. CDR3 bases: TGCAGTGCTATGCGCTCGGGTAATCAGCCCCAGCATTTT.

This clonotype was observed at least ten times. The chain joins TRBV6-1 to TRBJ2-5, with D possibly matching TRBD2 (5 bases). V was cut by 9 bases and J by 5 bases, with 16 bases left in between. This CDR3 region has 13 residues. The V gene's germline CDR1 is MNHNS and CDR2 SASEGT. CDR3 sequence: CARTGRFGETQYF. The CDR3 DNA reads TGTGCCAGAACGGGAAGGTTCGGGGAGACCCAGTACTTC.

The J gene is TRBJ2-6, the V gene TRBV20-1; D is unresolved. This CDR3 is built from 15 residues. The V gene lost 1 base and the J gene lost 0 bases, with 7 bases spanning the gap. Germline assignment: CDR1 DFQATT and CDR2 SNEGSKA (reference sequence). CDR3: CSARGGNSGANVLTF. Written as DNA, the CDR3 is TGCAGTGCTAGAGGGGGTAACTCTGGGGCCAACGTCCTGACTTTC.

This clonotype was counted only a few times. The CDR3 loop reads CAWRTGVTDTQYF. The DNA of the CDR3 is TGTGCCTGGAGGACAGGGGTAACAGATACGCAGTATTTT. The V gene is TRBV30, the J gene TRBJ2-3; 8 nucleotides match TRBD1. Germline trimming cut 3 bases from V and 3 bases from J; bases unmatched to any gene: 2. Germline CDR1 GTSNPN, CDR2 SVGIG (reference sequence). CDR3 size: 13 residues.

A single count supports this clonotype. This sequence joins TRBV6-1 and TRBJ2-1, with 8 bases lining up with TRBD2. The CDR3 length is 15 residues. V lost 8 bases and J lost 7; bases outside the gene matches: 13. Germline lookup yields CDR1 MNHNS and CDR2 SASEGT. The chain's CDR3 is CASGGGSGSRNEQFF. DNA for the CDR3: TGTGCCAGCGGCGGGGGGAGCGGGAGTAGGAATGAGCAGTTCTTC.

This clonotype appeared many times. The gene calls are TRBV28 and TRBJ2-1; tentative D call: TRBD2 (5 bases). Germline V gene data show CDR1 as MDHEN and CDR2 as SYDVKM. This CDR3 contains 14 residues. V lost 7 bases and J 8 bases, leaving 18 bases between the germline ends. The CDR3 spells CASIGGAGNDEQFF. The CDR3, as DNA: TGTGCCAGCATAGGAGGCGCCGGGAACGATGAGCAGTTCTTC.

The chain joins TRBV27 to TRBJ2-2, with no clear D. V was trimmed by 5 bases and J by 4 bases, leaving 14 bases between them. This CDR3 comprises 15 residues. Looked up from germline, CDR1 is MNHEY and CDR2 is SMNVEV (reference sequence). The DNA of the CDR3 is TGTGCCAGCAGTCACAAGCCAGTAGGCACCGGGGAGCTGTTTTTT. It specifies CASSHKPVGTGELFF.